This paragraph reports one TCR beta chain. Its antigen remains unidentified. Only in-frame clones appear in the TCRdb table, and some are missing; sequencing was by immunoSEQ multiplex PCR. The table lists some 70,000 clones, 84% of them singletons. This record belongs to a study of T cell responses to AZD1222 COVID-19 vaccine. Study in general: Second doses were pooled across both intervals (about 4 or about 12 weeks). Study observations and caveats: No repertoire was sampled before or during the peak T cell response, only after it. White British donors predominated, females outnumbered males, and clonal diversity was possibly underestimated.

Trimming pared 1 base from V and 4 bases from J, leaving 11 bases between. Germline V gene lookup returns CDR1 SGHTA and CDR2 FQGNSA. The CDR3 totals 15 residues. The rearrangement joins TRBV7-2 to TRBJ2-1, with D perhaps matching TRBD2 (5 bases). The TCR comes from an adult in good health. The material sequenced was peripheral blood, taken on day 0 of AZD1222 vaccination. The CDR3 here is CASSLVGSGYNEQFF. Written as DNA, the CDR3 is TGTGCCAGCAGCTTAGTGGGGTCGGGGTACAATGAGCAGTTCTTC.